The 3 T cell receptor beta chains presented below share a single source sample, sequenced in a study of T cells expressing NK-cell markers (dated by TCRdb to 2018 to 2020). Libraries were built with 5' RACE. The sequencing machine was an Illumina HiSeq 2000. After reprocessing by TCRdb, each CDR3 protein sequence is one entry, and no DNA is given. The sample's own table lists about 540,000 distinct CDR3 sequences. Clones ranked in the top ten supply under 4.5% of the sample. Material: blood T cells: a sorted CD56 or NKG2C T cell subset, CD4+ or CD8+ T cells, or bulk PBMC T cells (not recorded which). All receptors derive from a young man in good health. Donor details come from another sample of the same person, matched by shared clones.

The gene calls are TRBV20-1 and TRBJ2-5; TCRdb outputs TRBD1, but without DNA this stays unchecked. CDR1 and CDR2 from the germline V gene are DFQATT and SNEGSKA (reference sequence). The CDR3 sequence is 16 residues long. The CDR3 spells CSARDEGRYLRETQYF.

The chain combines TRBV6-1 with TRBJ2-5; TCRdb reports TRBD2, a call that lacks DNA to check it against. Germline CDR1 is MNHNS and CDR2 is SASEGT. The CDR3 runs to 13 residues. CDR3 sequence reads: CASRPTSSETQYF.

The rearrangement uses TRBV21-1 and TRBJ1-4; TCRdb calls TRBD1, which cannot be checked without DNA. TRBV21-1 is labeled a pseudogene. The CDR3 is made up of 17 amino acids. The CDR3 is CASTKEGTGVTGEKLFF.